Shown below are 6 T cell receptor beta chains from a single sample sequenced in a study of CD4 T cells in relation to SARS-CoV-2 and coronaviruses. The repertoire was sequenced with immunoSEQ multiplex PCR; TCRdb's copy has only in-frame clones and lacks some. The table has roughly 61,000 clones, about nine tenths seen once. CD4+ T cells from unexposed donors were obtained before the COVID-19 pandemic (2011-2018). The sample consisted of memory CD4+ T cells from PBMCs. The origin of the receptors is a human donor in good health.

This chain connects TRBV28 to TRBJ1-2, with TRBD1 identical over 8 bases. The CDR3 consists of 13 residues. V shed 6 bases, J shed 8 bases, and the junction held 8 bases outside the gene matches. Germline lookup yields CDR1 MDHEN and CDR2 SYDVKM. CDR3: CASRPLDREGYTF. CDR3 DNA sequence: TGTGCCAGCAGGCCCCTGGACAGGGAAGGCTACACCTTC.

The CDR3 DNA follows: TGTGCCACCAGTGATTTGCAGCACGGCATCTATGGCTACACCTTC. Protein: CATSDLQHGIYGYTF. The chain uses TRBV24-1 and TRBJ1-2; no clear D gene. The CDR3 has 15 amino acids. Per the germline V gene, CDR1 is KGHDR and CDR2 is SFDVKD. With 0 bases removed from V and 4 bases from J, the gap between germline ends came to 11 bases.

The chain has TRBV2 and TRBJ2-7; perhaps TRBD2 as D (6 bases). This CDR3 contains 13 residues. Germline CDR1 SNHLY, CDR2 FYNNEI. Trimming shortened V by 0 bases and J by 6 bases, and 9 bases separated the two germline ends. The CDR3 nucleotides read TGTGCCAGCAGTGAAGCCCTAGCGCGCGAGCAGTACTTC. Amino acids: CASSEALAREQYF.

J is TRBJ2-2 and V is TRBV6-1, with 7 bases that match TRBD2. The CDR3 contains 12 residues. J lost 5 bases, V lost 11 bases, and 5 bases had no gene match. Germline CDR1 is MNHNS and CDR2 is SASEGT. The CDR3: CAGGETTGELFF. DNA of the CDR3: TGTGCCGGGGGGGAGACAACCGGGGAGCTGTTTTTT.

The chain joins TRBV9 to TRBJ1-2; unclear D gene. The germline V gene encodes CDR1 SGDLS and CDR2 YYNGEE. The CDR3 length is 15 residues. Trimming shortened V by 0 bases and J by 5 bases, and 14 bases separated the two germline ends. Here the CDR3 DNA reads TGTGCCAGCAGCGTAGGTCTCCAGAGGTTATATGGCTACACCTTC. Its protein product is CASSVGLQRLYGYTF.

The chain joins TRBV28 to TRBJ2-7; possibly TRBD1 or TRBD2 for D (5 bases each). Germline values: CDR1 MDHEN, CDR2 SYDVKM. V lost 6 bases to trimming and J lost 2 bases, with 20 bases between them. CDR3 length equals 16 residues. As DNA, the CDR3 is TGTGCCAGCAGCCGTGGGGGTCTACCAACACCCTACGAGCAGTACTTC. This sequence encodes CASSRGGLPTPYEQYF. Filled out from reference TRBV28 and TRBJ2-7, the complete variable domain reads DVKVTQSSRYLVKRTGEKVFLECVQDMDHENMFWYRQDPGLGLRLIYFSYDVKMKEKGDIPEGYSVSREKKERFSLILESASTNQTSMYLCASSRGGLPTPYEQYFGPGTRLTVT.